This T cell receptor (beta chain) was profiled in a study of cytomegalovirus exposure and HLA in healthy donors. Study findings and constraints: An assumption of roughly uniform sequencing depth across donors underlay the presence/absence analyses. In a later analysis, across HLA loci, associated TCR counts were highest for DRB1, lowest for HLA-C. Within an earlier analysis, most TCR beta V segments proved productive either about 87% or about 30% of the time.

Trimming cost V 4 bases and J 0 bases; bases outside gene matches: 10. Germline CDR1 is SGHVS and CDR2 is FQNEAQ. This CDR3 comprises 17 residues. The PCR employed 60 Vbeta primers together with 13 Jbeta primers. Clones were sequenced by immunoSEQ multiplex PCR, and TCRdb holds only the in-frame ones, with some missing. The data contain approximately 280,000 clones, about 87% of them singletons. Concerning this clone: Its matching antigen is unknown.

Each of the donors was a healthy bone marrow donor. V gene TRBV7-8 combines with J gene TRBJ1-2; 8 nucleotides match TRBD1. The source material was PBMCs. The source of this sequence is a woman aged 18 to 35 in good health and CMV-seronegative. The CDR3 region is CASSSRDRRITNYGYTF. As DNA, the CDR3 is TGTGCCAGCAGCTCAAGGGACAGGAGAATAACTAACTATGGCTACACCTTC. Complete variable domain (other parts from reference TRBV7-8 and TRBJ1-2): GAGVSQSPRYKVAKRGQDVALRCDPISGHVSLFWYQQALGQGPEFLTYFQNEAQLDKSGLPSDRFFAERPEGSVSTLKIQRTQQEDSAVYLCASSSRDRRITNYGYTFGSGTRLTVV.